These T cell receptor beta chains were read from a single sample in a study of blood T cells in healthy people across ages. TCRdb re-called the 5' RACE reads through MiXCR, storing one row per CDR3 protein. The sample yields about 1.5 million distinct CDR3 sequences, under 55% seen once. The specimen was blood. Receptors originate from a woman under 30 in good health. The CDR3 runs from the conserved cysteine through the conserved F or W. D genes are given only for firm matches. Expanded clones are given a class, and other clones once, few, many or no size at all.

>TRBJ2-7|few|TRBD2|TRBV24-1
TGTGCCACCAGTGGGGACTACCCGGCAGGCGAGCAGTACTTC
CATSGDYPAGEQYF
>TRBJ2-3|-|-|TRBV12-3/TRBV12-4
TGTGCCAGCAGCCGGGACCCTAGCACAGATACGCAGTATTTT
CASSRDPSTDTQYF
>TRBJ1-2|few|TRBD1|TRBV7-8
TGTGCCAGCAGCTCACATAGACAGGGGTACTATGGCTACTACACCTTC
CASSSHRQGYYGYYTF
>TRBJ2-1|few|-|TRBV29-1
TGCAGCGCAGAGGTTAGCTCGGGGAACAATGAGCAGTTCTTC
CSAEVSSGNNEQFF
>TRBJ2-1|-|TRBD2|TRBV12-3/TRBV12-4
TGTGCCAGCAGTTTAACGCGCGGGAGTCTCTACTACAATGAGCAGTTCTTC
CASSLTRGSLYYNEQFF
>TRBJ1-5|few|TRBD1|TRBV6-6
TGTGCCAGCAGTCCGGACAGGGACGGTCAGCCCCAGCATTTT
CASSPDRDGQPQHF
>TRBJ1-3|few|-|TRBV12-3/TRBV12-4
TGTGCCAGCATCGTCCGCCAGGGTTTGCGTGGAAACACCATATATTTT
CASIVRQGLRGNTIYF
>TRBJ2-1|-|-|TRBV6-2/TRBV6-3
TGTGCCAGCAGTTCCAGGGCGAAGACCGCGCTCCAAGAGACCCAGTTCTTC
CASSSRAKTALQETQFF
>TRBJ1-2|-|-|TRBV12-5
TGTGCTAGTGGTTTTAGCGTCCGACAGGACTATGGCTACACCTTC
CASGFSVRQDYGYTF
>TRBJ2-1|-|-|TRBV19
TGTGCCAGTCGCTCGCGAGAGGGGTACAATGAGCAGTTCTTC
CASRSREGYNEQFF
>TRBJ2-1|many|-|TRBV7-9
TGTGCCAGCAGTCCTAGCTTCAATGAGCAGTTCTTC
CASSPSFNEQFF
>TRBJ2-3|few|-|TRBV7-9
TGTGCCAGCAGCTTATGGGTCTGGCGGAGCACAGATACGCAGTATTTT
CASSLWVWRSTDTQYF
>TRBJ2-3|few|-|TRBV21-1
TGTGCCAGCAGCCTCTTTGGCGGGTTGGATACGCAGTATTTT
CASSLFGGLDTQYF
>TRBJ2-3|few|-|TRBV6-6
TGTGCCAGCACCTCAACGGAAAGGGGTGCAGATACGCAGTATTTT
CASTSTERGADTQYF
>TRBJ1-5|once|-|TRBV6-4
TGTGCCAGCGAGATCACCGTATACAGGGATGGCGATCAGCCCCAGCATTTT
CASEITVYRDGDQPQHF
>TRBJ1-2|-|TRBD1|TRBV7-2
TGTGCCAGCAGCTTAGACGGGACAGGGGTTGGTGGCTACACCTTC
CASSLDGTGVGGYTF
>TRBJ2-3|few|-|TRBV21-1
TGTGCCAGCAGCAAAGACCATACAGGGAAGGAAACAGATACGCAGTATTTT
CASSKDHTGKETDTQYF
>TRBJ2-1|many|TRBD2|TRBV15
TGTGCCACCAGAACTAGCGGAAACAATGAGCAGTTCTTC
CATRTSGNNEQFF
>TRBJ1-6|-|-|TRBV5-1
TGCGCCAGCAGCATTGCGGGGGATATGAATTCACCCCTCCACTTT
CASSIAGDMNSPLHF
>TRBJ2-1|-|TRBD1|TRBV25-1
TGTGCCACCGGACAGGCAGCTTTCAATGAGCAGTTCTTC
CATGQAAFNEQFF
>TRBJ2-5|-|TRBD2|TRBV20-1
TGCAGTGCTAGAGGGCCGGGAGGGCAAGAGACCCAGTACTTC
CSARGPGGQETQYF
>TRBJ2-1|-|TRBD2|TRBV20-1
TGCAGTGCTAGGGTAGCGGGAGGACGTGAGCAGTTCTTC
CSARVAGGREQFF
>TRBJ2-1|-|TRBD2|TRBV29-1
TGCAGCGTTGTAGGGACTAGCATTAACAATGAGCAGTTCTTC
CSVVGTSINNEQFF
>TRBJ2-3|-|TRBD2|TRBV19
TGTGCCAGTAGGCCGGGACTAGCGGGAGCGGTTACGCAGTATTTT
CASRPGLAGAVTQYF
>TRBJ2-1|few|-|TRBV29-1
TGCAGCGTTGCTAGGAGGCAAAACTATGAGCAGTTCTTC
CSVARRQNYEQFF
>TRBJ2-7|few|TRBD2|TRBV10-3
TGTGCCATCAGTGAACTCGCGGGAGTCTCCTACAATGAGCAGTACTTC
CAISELAGVSYNEQYF
>TRBJ2-3|once|-|TRBV10-1
TGCGCCAGCAGTGAAGCGCTCTATACGCAGTATTTT
CASSEALYTQYF
>TRBJ2-1|many|TRBD2|TRBV20-1
TGCAGTGCTAGAGGTCCGGGAGGGTCCTACAATGAGCAGTTCTTC
CSARGPGGSYNEQFF
>TRBJ1-4|-|-|TRBV4-1
TGCGCCAGCAGCCCAGGGGTATGGGAAAAACTGTTTTTT
CASSPGVWEKLFF
>TRBJ2-1|-|TRBD2|TRBV11-2
TGTGCCAGCAGCCCCGGGGGATGGTCTAGCGGGAGTGCTGGGGCCTACAATGAGCAGTTCTTC
CASSPGGWSSGSAGAYNEQFF
>TRBJ2-7|few|-|TRBV20-1
TGCAGTGCTGCCCTGACCTACAATGAGCAGTACTTC
CSAALTYNEQYF
>TRBJ2-1|-|TRBD1|TRBV5-1
TGCGCCAGCAGCCTTACCGGGACAGGGGGCTTGGAGCAGTTCTTC
CASSLTGTGGLEQFF
>TRBJ1-1|-|-|TRBV4-3
TGCGCCAGCAGCCAAGATATGGGGTTGAACACTGAAGCTTTCTTT
CASSQDMGLNTEAFF
>TRBJ2-7|-|-|TRBV6-5
TGTGCCGGCAGTTACTCGAACAGTCAGGGTGCCTACGAGCAGTACTTC
CAGSYSNSQGAYEQYF
>TRBJ2-3|-|-|TRBV20-1
TGCAGTGCTAGGCAAGAGACAGAAAACACAGATACGAAGTATTTT
CSARQETENTDTKYF
>TRBJ1-5|-|-|TRBV12-3/TRBV12-4
TGTGCCAGCAGCAGGGAGGAGCGGCCCCAGCATTTT
CASSREERPQHF
>TRBJ2-3|-|-|TRBV6-1
TGTGCCAGCACCCCACTGGAAGGGCTGCGAAGAGATACAGATACGCAGTATTTT
CASTPLEGLRRDTDTQYF
>TRBJ2-7|-|-|TRBV5-1
TGCGCCAGCAGCGTAAACCGAAACTACGAGCAGTACTTC
CASSVNRNYEQYF
>TRBJ1-2|-|-|TRBV15
TGTGCCACCAGCAGAGATACGGGATTCGGAGACGGCTACACCTTC
CATSRDTGFGDGYTF
>TRBJ1-4|-|-|TRBV2
TGTGCCAGCTCCGGGCAGCTCGCAATAGAAAAACTGTTTTTT
CASSGQLAIEKLFF
>TRBJ1-5|-|-|TRBV7-9
TGTGCCAGCAGCCCTACTGAGGGGGTCGGTCAGCCCCAGCATTTT
CASSPTEGVGQPQHF
>TRBJ2-7|once|TRBD2|TRBV12-3/TRBV12-4
TGTGCCAGCACCGAGACTAGCGGGAGTTTCGATGAGCAGTACTTC
CASTETSGSFDEQYF
>TRBJ2-5|-|TRBD2|TRBV27
TGTGCCAGCAGTGGACTAGCGGAACAAGAGACCCAGTACTTC
CASSGLAEQETQYF
>TRBJ2-7|-|-|TRBV28
TGTGCCAGCAGTCCTAGACTAAGCGCGAACTCCTACAATGAGCAGTACTTC
CASSPRLSANSYNEQYF
>TRBJ2-3|-|-|TRBV12-3/TRBV12-4
TGTGCCAGCAGTCTCCCCCTTCAGGGGTGGACAGATACGCAGTATTTT
CASSLPLQGWTDTQYF
>TRBJ1-1|few|-|TRBV25-1
TGTGCCAGCAGTGAACAACAGGGCCCAGGGGCTTTCTTT
CASSEQQGPGAFF
>TRBJ1-1|-|TRBD1|TRBV19
TGTGCCAGTAGTATAAGAGGGGGCGCCACTGAAGCTTTCTTT
CASSIRGGATEAFF
>TRBJ1-2|-|-|TRBV29-1
TGCAGCGTTGATTTACAGGTCCTATCCGTCTATGGCTACACCTTC
CSVDLQVLSVYGYTF
>TRBJ2-7|-|TRBD2|TRBV27
TGTGCCAGCAGGCGACTAGCGGAGAGCTCCTACGAGCAGTACTTC
CASRRLAESSYEQYF
>TRBJ2-2|-|-|TRBV2
TGTGCCAGCAGTGAAGCAGGGAACACCGGGGAGCTGTTTTTT
CASSEAGNTGELFF
>TRBJ2-7|-|-|TRBV20-1
TGCAGTGCCGGTAGACTTCAGCAGTACTTC
CSAGRLQQYF
>TRBJ1-4|-|-|TRBV6-1
TGTGCCAGCAGTCCGACAGGCACTTATGAAAAACTGTTTTTT
CASSPTGTYEKLFF
>TRBJ2-7|once|-|TRBV20-1
TGCAGTGCTAGCGGCCCTGTGGCCTACAATGAGCAGTACTTC
CSASGPVAYNEQYF
>TRBJ2-7|-|-|TRBV10-3
TGTGCCACCCGCTCGGGGTCCTCCTACGAGCAGTACTTC
CATRSGSSYEQYF
>TRBJ2-5|-|-|TRBV20-1
TGCAGTGCCCGACAGGACAATGAGCAGTACTTC
CSARQDNEQYF
>TRBJ1-1|few|-|TRBV4-3
TGCGCCAGCAGCCGGGGGATCGGGAACACTGAAGCTTTCTTT
CASSRGIGNTEAFF
>TRBJ2-3|-|TRBD2|TRBV20-1
TGCAGTGCTAGAGATAGGGGTAGCGGGTGGACAGATACGCAGTATTTT
CSARDRGSGWTDTQYF
>TRBJ2-7|-|-|TRBV20-1
TGCAGTGCCCAACGGGACACCTCCTACGAGCAGTACTTC
CSAQRDTSYEQYF